These 17 T cell receptor beta chains were sequenced from one sample in a study of blood T cells in healthy people across ages. A second PCR, run for roughly 7 to 12 cycles, used a sample-barcoded 5' primer plus a J-beta primer mix. In TCRdb, the 5' RACE reads were re-called with MiXCR into one record per CDR3 protein. The sample has some 550,000 distinct CDR3 sequences, roughly 43% seen once. Sequencing was done on a sample of blood. All receptors come from a man at least 80 years old in good health.

J is TRBJ2-5 and V is TRBV7-2; 11 nucleotides align to TRBD2. Germline-derived CDR1 and CDR2 are SGHTA and FQGNSA. Unmatched junction bases numbered 15, after V lost 5 bases and J lost 4 bases. The CDR3 is 18 residues long. The CDR3 nucleotides read TGTGCCAGCAGCCCGGCAGGGGGGACTAGCGGACCCCGAGAGACCCAGTACTTC. It encodes CASSPAGGTSGPRETQYF. Based on the CDR3 plus reference TRBV7-2 and TRBJ2-5, the full variable domain is GAGVSQSPSNKVTEKGKDVELRCDPISGHTALYWYRQSLGQGLEFLIYFQGNSAPDKSGLPSDRFSAERTGGSVSTLTIQRTQQEDSAVYLCASSPAGGTSGPRETQYFGPGTRLLVL.

This clonotype was picked up one time. The J gene is TRBJ2-5, the V gene TRBV12-3 or TRBV12-4; D possibly corresponds to TRBD1 (6 bases). The V gene lost 6 bases and the J gene lost 5 bases, with 19 bases spanning the gap. This CDR3 has 15 amino acids. This CDR3 reads CASSRTVVGVETQYF. The CDR3 nucleotides are TGTGCCAGCAGCCGGACAGTGGTCGGGGTGGAGACCCAGTACTTC.

This clonotype was seen a handful of times. The CDR3 DNA is TGTGCCAGCACGGTGGAGCGGCCCCCCGCGGGGGAGCAGTTCTTC. This codes for CASTVERPPAGEQFF. The J gene is TRBJ2-1, the V gene TRBV4-2; D is possibly TRBD2 (6 bases). V was shortened by 7 bases and J by 10 bases, with 23 bases between the two germline ends. Per germline, CDR1 LGHNA and CDR2 YNFKEQ. The CDR3 has 15 amino acids.

The sample holds many counts of this clonotype. V and J are TRBV13 and TRBJ2-7; 11 bases align to TRBD1. V was pared by 5 bases and J by 6 bases, with 9 bases of the junction left unmatched. The CDR3 has 15 amino acids. Germline loops: CDR1 PRHDT, CDR2 FYEKMQ (reference sequence). The CDR3 region is CASSLAGTGGREQYF. The CDR3 DNA follows: TGTGCCAGCAGCCTAGCCGGGACAGGGGGTCGCGAGCAGTACTTC.

The J gene is TRBJ2-1, the V gene TRBV20-1, with 16 nucleotides matching TRBD2. The CDR3 extends over 14 amino acids. Germline CDR1 and CDR2: DFQATT and SNEGSKA (reference sequence). V trimming: 6 bases; J trimming: 9 bases; junction bases outside the gene matches: 5. In DNA, the CDR3 is TGCAGTGCCCCGGGACTAGCGGGAGGGATTGAGCAGTTCTTC. It translates to CSAPGLAGGIEQFF.

The chain is built from TRBV15 and TRBJ2-5, with D maybe TRBD2 (7 bases). The V end lost 1 base, the J end lost 2 bases, and 14 bases lay between the germline ends. The CDR3 sequence is 16 residues long. Looked up from germline, CDR1 is LNHNV and CDR2 is YYDKDF (reference sequence). CDR3 region: CATSRGEGGWQETQYF. In DNA, the CDR3 is TGTGCCACCAGCAGAGGGGAGGGGGGTTGGCAAGAGACCCAGTACTTC.

The chain employs TRBV7-3 and TRBJ1-6; D is ambiguous. Germline assignment: CDR1 SGHTA and CDR2 FQGTGA. V was pared by 5 bases and J by 7 bases, with 9 bases between. There are 13 residues in the CDR3. This CDR3 is CASSHSPNSPLHF. Written as DNA, the CDR3 is TGTGCCAGCAGCCACAGCCCAAATTCACCCCTCCACTTT. Full variable domain (missing parts from reference TRBV7-3 and TRBJ1-6): GAGVSQTPSNKVTEKGKYVELRCDPISGHTALYWYRQSLGQGPEFLIYFQGTGAADDSGLPNDRFFAVRPEGSVSTLKIQRTERGDSAVYLCASSHSPNSPLHFGNGTRLTVT.

V is TRBV4-3 and J is TRBJ2-1; 8 nucleotides align to TRBD2. Germline-derived CDR1 and CDR2 are LGHNA and YSLEER. The trim removed 3 bases at V and 4 bases at J, leaving 5 bases unmatched. The CDR3 has 15 residues. CDR3 nucleotides: TGCGCCAGCAGCCATTTTAGCGGGGCTTACAATGAGCAGTTCTTC. Its translation is CASSHFSGAYNEQFF.

The rearrangement links TRBV10-2 to TRBJ2-1, with D possibly matching TRBD2 (6 bases). This CDR3 has 15 amino acids. With 5 bases removed from V and 1 base from J, the gap between germline ends came to 12 bases. Germline V CDR1 and CDR2: WSHSY, SAAADI. The CDR3 loop reads CASSSEGRSYNEQFF. The DNA for the CDR3 is TGCGCCAGCAGTAGCGAGGGGAGGTCCTACAATGAGCAGTTCTTC.

The rearrangement uses TRBV12-3 or TRBV12-4 and TRBJ1-2; D gene ambiguous. The CDR3 has 13 residues. Between the trimmed V and J ends, which lost 0 bases and 7 bases, there was a span of 9 bases. DNA for the CDR3: TGTGCCAGCAGTTTAGCGCTTGTAGGTGGCTACACCTTC. Its translation: CASSLALVGGYTF.

J is TRBJ1-5 and V is TRBV7-2; a weak D match, TRBD1 (5 bases). The germline gives CDR1 SGHTA, CDR2 FQGNSA. The CDR3 has 15 amino acids. V lost 2 bases and J lost 1, with 9 bases in between. The CDR3 here is CASSLWWGSNQPQHF. As DNA, the CDR3 is TGTGCCAGCAGCTTATGGTGGGGGAGCAATCAGCCCCAGCATTTT. Drawing the rest from reference TRBV7-2 and TRBJ1-5, the complete variable domain is GAGVSQSPSNKVTEKGKDVELRCDPISGHTALYWYRQSLGQGLEFLIYFQGNSAPDKSGLPSDRFSAERTGGSVSTLTIQRTQQEDSAVYLCASSLWWGSNQPQHFGDGTRLSIL.

With respect to this clonotype: Mismatch with germline at one junction end may stem from a read error. The chain uses TRBV28 and TRBJ1-2; 8 bases are a match to TRBD1. The length of the CDR3 is 14 residues. Germline CDR1 reads MDHEN; CDR2 reads SYDVKM. This CDR3 is CASSLPGGDYGYTF. DNA of the CDR3: TGCGCCAGCAGCTTGCCAGGGGGCGACTATGGCTACACCTTC.

The genes are TRBV25-1 and TRBJ1-6; D is perhaps TRBD1 (5 bases). The V end lost 8 bases, the J end lost 9 bases, and 14 bases lay between the germline ends. Germline CDR1 is MGHDK and CDR2 is SYGVNS. The CDR3 totals 13 residues. CDR3 sequence: CASGGTGGSPLHF. The DNA for the CDR3 is TGTGCCAGCGGAGGGACGGGTGGTTCACCCCTCCACTTT.

The rearrangement joins TRBV9 to TRBJ2-6; tentative D call: TRBD2 (6 bases). This CDR3 is 15 amino acids long. Per germline, CDR1 SGDLS and CDR2 YYNGEE. The V end lost 0 bases, the J end lost 2 bases, and 6 bases lay between the germline ends. CDR3 in amino acids: CASSVGGTGANVLTF. DNA for the CDR3: TGTGCCAGCAGCGTAGGCGGGACTGGGGCCAACGTCCTGACTTTC.

The chain links TRBV7-2 to TRBJ2-5; TRBD2 matches at 9 bases. Germline V gives CDR1 SGHTA, CDR2 FQGNSA. Trimming took 5 bases from V and 0 from J; bases not matched to a gene: 4. The CDR3 covers 15 residues. The DNA for the CDR3 is TGTGCCAGCAGCGCCAGCGGGGGGTACCAAGAGACCCAGTACTTC. It is translated as CASSASGGYQETQYF.

About this clonotype itself: This clone may be a read error of a much larger clone one base away. The rearrangement uses TRBV29-1 and TRBJ2-1, with 7 bases lining up with TRBD1. The CDR3 runs 12 residues. Per the germline V gene, CDR1 is SQVTM and CDR2 is ANQGSEA. The CDR3 DNA is TGCATCGTTGACAGACAGGGTAACGAGCAGTTCTTC. It specifies CIVDRQGNEQFF.

The V gene is TRBV27, the J gene TRBJ2-7, with D possibly being TRBD1 (5 bases). V lost 5 bases and J lost 1, with 9 bases in between. Looked up from germline, CDR1 is MNHEY and CDR2 is SMNVEV (reference sequence). The CDR3 sequence is 13 residues long. CDR3: CASSVDTSYEQYF. Here the CDR3 DNA reads TGTGCCAGCAGTGTGGACACGTCCTACGAGCAGTACTTC.